Listed below are T cell receptor beta chains from one sample, sequenced in a study of blood T cells in healthy people across ages. One entry per CDR3 protein, called by TCRdb with MiXCR from the 5' RACE reads. The sample lists about 780,000 distinct CDR3 sequences; around 45% were seen once. Source material: blood. Receptor source: an elderly man in good health. Each CDR3 is given with its conserved first and last residue. The D gene is left open where the match is weak. Clone size is shown for a subset of rows, as once, few, many or a class of expanded clone.

TRBD2 | TRBJ2-3 | TRBV6-2/TRBV6-3 | few | CASSYSYPREVKTDTQYF | TGTGCCAGCAGTTACTCTTACCCGCGGGAGGTGAAAACAGATACGCAGTATTTT
NA | TRBJ1-5 | TRBV4-2 | few | CASSQDIGGAFNQPQHF | TGTGCCAGCAGCCAAGATATAGGCGGAGCTTTCAATCAGCCCCAGCATTTT
NA | TRBJ2-1 | TRBV5-1 | few | CASSLTVAGYNEQFF | TGCGCCAGCAGCTTGACGGTAGCTGGGTACAATGAGCAGTTCTTC
TRBD2 | TRBJ2-5 | TRBV5-5 | NA | CASSRTGLAGNEQYF | TGTGCCAGCAGCCGGACTGGACTAGCGGGTAATGAGCAGTACTTC
TRBD1 | TRBJ2-3 | TRBV20-1 | few | CSAGTATDTQYF | TGCAGTGCAGGGACAGCAACAGATACGCAGTATTTT
TRBD2 | TRBJ2-7 | TRBV27 | NA | CASSAGLASEQYF | TGTGCCAGCAGTGCGGGACTAGCCTCCGAGCAGTACTTC
NA | TRBJ2-7 | TRBV9 | NA | CASSPGGALNEQYF | TGTGCCAGCAGCCCCGGCGGGGCCCTAAATGAGCAGTACTTC
NA | TRBJ1-4 | TRBV4-2 | NA | CASSQVATGGTAPGKLFF | TGTGCCAGCAGCCAAGTAGCGACAGGCGGGACGGCCCCTGGAAAACTGTTTTTT
TRBD2 | TRBJ2-7 | TRBV6-2/TRBV6-3 | NA | CASSYSGSGSTYEQYF | TGTGCCAGCAGTTACTCGGGTAGCGGGAGCACCTACGAGCAGTACTTC
NA | TRBJ1-2 | TRBV7-6 | NA | CASSDDKRGYTF | TGTGCCAGCAGCGACGACAAGCGTGGCTACACCTTC
NA | TRBJ2-3 | TRBV4-3 | many | CASSQDPSGSTDTQYF | TGCGCCAGCAGCCAAGATCCGAGCGGAAGCACAGATACGCAGTATTTT
NA | TRBJ2-7 | TRBV18 | few | CASSPPAGDPYEQYF | TGTGCCAGCTCACCACCGGCAGGGGATCCCTACGAGCAGTACTTC
NA | TRBJ2-5 | TRBV3-1 | NA | CASSSHRTQGETQYF | TGTGCCAGCAGCTCGCACAGGACCCAAGGGGAGACCCAGTACTTC
TRBD2 | TRBJ2-3 | TRBV12-3/TRBV12-4 | NA | CASSRGLAGNTDTQYF | TGTGCCAGCAGTCGGGGACTAGCGGGTAACACAGATACGCAGTATTTT
NA | TRBJ2-5 | TRBV20-1 | many | CSARTRTEIQETQYF | TGCAGTGCTAGAACGAGGACAGAAATTCAAGAGACCCAGTACTTC
TRBD1 | TRBJ2-5 | TRBV10-3 | NA | CAIRPGQDQETQYF | TGTGCCATCAGACCGGGACAGGATCAAGAGACCCAGTACTTC
NA | TRBJ2-7 | TRBV7-3 | many | CAGRGASYEQYF | TGTGCCGGGCGAGGCGCTTCCTACGAGCAGTACTTC
NA | TRBJ1-2 | TRBV18 | NA | CASSPPTESYGYTF | TGTGCCAGCTCACCACCGACAGAGTCCTATGGCTACACCTTC
NA | TRBJ1-5 | TRBV6-6 | few | CASKFVQVGNQPQHF | TGTGCCAGCAAGTTTGTACAGGTCGGCAATCAGCCCCAGCATTTT
NA | TRBJ1-2 | TRBV25-1 | NA | CATSGGYGYTF | TGTGCCACAAGCGGGGGCTATGGCTACACCTTC
TRBD2 | TRBJ2-3 | TRBV29-1 | NA | CSVRTSGRADTQYF | TGCAGCGTCCGAACTAGCGGGAGGGCAGATACGCAGTATTTT
TRBD2 | TRBJ2-1 | TRBV29-1 | NA | CSVQTSGNYNEQFF | TGCAGCGTTCAAACTAGCGGGAATTACAATGAGCAGTTCTTC
TRBD2 | TRBJ2-5 | TRBV5-1 | NA | CASSLKGGSLQETQYF | TGCGCCAGCAGCTTGAAGGGCGGGAGCCTACAAGAGACCCAGTACTTC
NA | TRBJ2-1 | TRBV20-1 | few | CSGTVMSSYNEQFF | TGCAGTGGAACCGTTATGAGCTCCTACAATGAGCAGTTCTTC
NA | TRBJ1-1 | TRBV10-3 | NA | CAISDFKQGEIAFF | TGTGCCATCAGTGATTTCAAACAAGGAGAGATCGCTTTCTTT
TRBD2 | TRBJ2-1 | TRBV4-3 | few | CASSQEYQREGPETYNEQFF | TGCGCCAGCAGCCAAGAGTACCAGCGGGAGGGCCCTGAGACCTACAATGAGCAGTTCTTC
TRBD1 | TRBJ2-7 | TRBV27 | NA | CASSKLTGGSYEQYF | TGTGCCAGCAGCAAGCTGACAGGGGGATCCTACGAGCAGTACTTC
NA | TRBJ2-7 | TRBV2 | once | CASSGLQGSPYEQYF | TGTGCCAGCAGTGGCTTACAGGGATCGCCTTACGAGCAGTACTTC
NA | TRBJ2-2 | TRBV3-1 | NA | CASSRRGGQSTGELFF | TGTGCCAGCAGCCGGCGCGGGGGACAGAGCACCGGGGAGCTGTTTTTT
NA | TRBJ1-1 | TRBV18 | NA | CASSPKIIGQNTEAFF | TGTGCCAGCTCACCGAAAATTATAGGACAGAACACTGAAGCTTTCTTT
NA | TRBJ1-1 | TRBV20-1 | few | CSASENIQAFF | TGCAGTGCTAGTGAGAATATCCAGGCTTTCTTT
NA | TRBJ2-1 | TRBV28 | NA | CASITPRLVGEHEQFF | TGTGCCAGCATCACCCCACGACTAGTGGGGGAGCATGAGCAGTTCTTC
TRBD1 | TRBJ2-7 | TRBV6-2/TRBV6-3 | NA | CAGSFAGTGIYEQYF | TGTGCCGGCAGTTTCGCCGGGACAGGGATTTACGAGCAGTACTTC
NA | TRBJ2-5 | TRBV20-1 | few | CSARDGTTLEQYF | TGCAGTGCTAGAGATGGAACTACTCTGGAGCAGTACTTC
TRBD1 | TRBJ2-7 | TRBV5-1 | few | CASREGQGTYEQYF | TGCGCCAGCAGGGAGGGACAGGGAACCTACGAGCAGTACTTC
TRBD2 | TRBJ2-3 | TRBV5-8 | NA | CASSPGTSGPPSTQYF | TGTGCCAGCAGCCCGGGGACTAGCGGGCCCCCCAGTACGCAGTATTTT
NA | TRBJ2-5 | TRBV6-1 | NA | CASSVKNQETQYF | TGTGCCAGCAGTGTGAAGAACCAAGAGACCCAGTACTTC
TRBD2 | TRBJ2-3 | TRBV12-3/TRBV12-4 | NA | CASSPGTSENTDTQYF | TGTGCCAGCAGCCCCGGGACTAGCGAAAACACAGATACGCAGTATTTT
NA | TRBJ1-2 | TRBV5-1 | many | CASSLGINYGYTF | TGCGCCAGCAGCCTCGGGATTAACTATGGCTACACCTTC
NA | TRBJ2-7 | TRBV3-1 | NA | CASSPRPTEQYF | TGTGCCAGCAGCCCCCGCCCCACCGAGCAGTACTTC
NA | TRBJ1-1 | TRBV7-2 | NA | CASSENRLGVPAAEAFF | TGTGCCAGCAGCGAGAACAGGCTTGGGGTACCAGCCGCTGAAGCTTTCTTT
NA | TRBJ2-7 | TRBV5-1 | once | CASSFRGSGVYEQYF | TGCGCCAGCAGCTTCCGGGGGAGTGGAGTCTACGAGCAGTACTTC
NA | TRBJ2-7 | TRBV5-1 | few | CASSGAPYEQYF | TGCGCCAGCAGCGGGGCCCCCTACGAGCAGTACTTC
TRBD2 | TRBJ2-1 | TRBV20-1 | NA | CSANPGTSHYNEQFF | TGCAGTGCCAATCCCGGGACTAGCCACTACAATGAGCAGTTCTTC
NA | TRBJ2-3 | TRBV14 | few | CASSQETPSTDTQYF | TGTGCCAGCAGCCAAGAAACGCCGTCAACAGATACGCAGTATTTT
NA | TRBJ2-5 | TRBV4-2 | once | CASSQSGAAETQYF | TGTGCCAGCAGCCAATCCGGGGCTGCAGAGACCCAGTACTTC
NA | TRBJ2-7 | TRBV19 | NA | CASSVFWRDHNEQYF | TGTGCCAGTAGTGTCTTCTGGCGGGACCACAATGAGCAGTACTTC
NA | TRBJ1-2 | TRBV12-3/TRBV12-4 | NA | CASSPSRPYNYGYTF | TGTGCCAGCAGTCCCAGCCGACCGTACAACTATGGCTACACCTTC
NA | TRBJ2-2 | TRBV11-3 | NA | CASSPRFGGELFF | TGTGCCAGCAGCCCTCGGTTTGGCGGGGAGCTGTTTTTT
NA | TRBJ2-1 | TRBV6-8 | NA | CASSYSIGRVGNEQFF | TGTGCCAGCAGTTACTCGATAGGGAGAGTTGGAAATGAGCAGTTCTTC
NA | TRBJ2-5 | TRBV3-1 | many | CASSQGRYQETQYF | TGTGCCAGCAGCCAAGGGAGGTACCAAGAGACCCAGTACTTC
TRBD2 | TRBJ2-1 | TRBV27 | NA | CASSFTTGLGYNEQFF | TGTGCCAGCAGTTTTACCACGGGACTAGGCTACAATGAGCAGTTCTTC
NA | TRBJ2-1 | TRBV12-3/TRBV12-4 | NA | CASSFGATEQFF | TGTGCCAGCAGTTTTGGAGCTACTGAGCAGTTCTTC
NA | TRBJ1-1 | TRBV12-3/TRBV12-4 | NA | CASSLIGAQWGNTEAFF | TGTGCCAGCAGTCTAATTGGGGCGCAGTGGGGGAACACTGAAGCTTTCTTT
TRBD1 | TRBJ1-5 | TRBV10-3 | few | CAISGDRGGDQPQHF | TGTGCCATCAGTGGGGACAGGGGCGGAGATCAGCCCCAGCATTTT
NA | TRBJ2-5 | TRBV21-1 | few | CASSNYPWALVVLGEQYF | TGTGCCAGCAGCAATTACCCTTGGGCCTTAGTGGTCCTAGGGGAGCAGTACTTC
TRBD1 | TRBJ1-1 | TRBV9 | few | CASSEGARTEAFF | TGTGCCAGCAGCGAGGGGGCTCGTACTGAAGCTTTCTTT
TRBD1 | TRBJ2-7 | TRBV7-6 | many | CASSLYQAGQGGEQYF | TGTGCCAGCAGCTTATACCAGGCCGGACAGGGTGGGGAGCAGTACTTC
TRBD1 | TRBJ2-5 | TRBV11-1 | many | CASSLIQGAQYF | TGTGCCAGCAGCTTAATCCAGGGGGCCCAGTACTTC